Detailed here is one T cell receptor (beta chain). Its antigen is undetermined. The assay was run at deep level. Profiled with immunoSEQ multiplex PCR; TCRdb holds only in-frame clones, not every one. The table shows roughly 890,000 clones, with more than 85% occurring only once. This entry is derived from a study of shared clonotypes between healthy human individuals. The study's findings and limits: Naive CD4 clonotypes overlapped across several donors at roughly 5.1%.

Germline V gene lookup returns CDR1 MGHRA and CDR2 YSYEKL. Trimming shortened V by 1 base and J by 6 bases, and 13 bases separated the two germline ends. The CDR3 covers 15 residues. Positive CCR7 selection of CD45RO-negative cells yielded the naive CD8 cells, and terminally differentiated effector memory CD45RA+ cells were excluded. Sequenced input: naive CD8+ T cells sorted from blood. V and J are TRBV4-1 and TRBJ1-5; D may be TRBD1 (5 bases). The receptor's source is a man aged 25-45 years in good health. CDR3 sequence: CASSQVFGARQPQHF. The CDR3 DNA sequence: TGCGCCAGCAGCCAAGTTTTTGGGGCGCGTCAGCCCCAGCATTTT.